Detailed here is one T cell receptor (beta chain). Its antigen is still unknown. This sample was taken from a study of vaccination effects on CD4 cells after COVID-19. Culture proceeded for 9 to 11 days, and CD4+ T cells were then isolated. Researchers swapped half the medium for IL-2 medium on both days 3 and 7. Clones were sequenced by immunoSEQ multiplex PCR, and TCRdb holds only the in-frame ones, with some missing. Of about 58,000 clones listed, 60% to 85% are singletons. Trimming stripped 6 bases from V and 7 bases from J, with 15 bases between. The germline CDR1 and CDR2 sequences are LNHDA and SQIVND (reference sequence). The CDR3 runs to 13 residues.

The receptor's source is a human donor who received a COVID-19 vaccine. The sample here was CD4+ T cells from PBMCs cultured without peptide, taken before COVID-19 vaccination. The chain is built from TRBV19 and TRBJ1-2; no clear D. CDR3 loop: CASSSWGMVGYTF. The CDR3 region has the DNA TGTGCCAGTAGCAGCTGGGGAATGGTTGGCTACACCTTC.